These 9 T cell receptor beta chains came from one sample sequenced in a study of shared clonotypes between healthy human individuals. Terminally differentiated effector memory CD45RA+ cells were excluded by CCR7 positive selection of CD45RO-negative cells. The repertoire was sequenced with immunoSEQ multiplex PCR; TCRdb's copy has only in-frame clones and lacks some. The table includes roughly 2 million clones, approximately 94% detected once. Input material: naive CD8+ T cells sorted from blood. The receptor set was obtained from a man aged 18 to 30 in good health.

V is TRBV6-1 and J is TRBJ2-1; 8 bases are shared with TRBD2. The CDR3 contains 17 residues. CDR1 is MNHNS and CDR2 is SASEGT in the germline V gene. V gave up 2 bases and J gave up 8 bases; unmatched junction bases: 14. This CDR3 reads CASSEYSGIVAGYEQFF. In DNA, the CDR3 is TGTGCCAGCAGTGAATATAGCGGGATAGTGGCAGGTTATGAGCAGTTCTTC.

The chain combines TRBV6-5 with TRBJ2-5; D may be TRBD2 (6 bases). The CDR3 covers 14 residues. CDR1 is MNHEY and CDR2 is SVGAGI in the germline V gene. Trimming left V 6 bases short and J 2 bases short, with 13 bases between. CDR3 sequence: CASRGLAEQETQYF. In DNA form, the CDR3 reads TGTGCCAGCAGGGGATTAGCGGAGCAAGAGACCCAGTACTTC.

The rearrangement joins TRBV7-2 to TRBJ1-5; D is unclear. V lost 5 bases and J 0 bases, leaving 11 bases between the germline ends. Germline-derived CDR1 and CDR2 are SGHTA and FQGNSA. This CDR3 has 15 residues. The CDR3: CASSAGSYSNQPQHF. The CDR3, as DNA: TGTGCCAGCAGCGCGGGTTCTTATAGCAATCAGCCCCAGCATTTT.

This chain connects TRBV19 to TRBJ1-2; D may be TRBD1 (6 bases). Germline V gene lookup returns CDR1 LNHDA and CDR2 SQIVND (reference sequence). The V gene lost 6 bases and the J gene lost 4 bases, with 18 bases spanning the gap. The CDR3 contains 15 residues. This chain's CDR3 is CASSPAGGGGYGYTF. Here the CDR3 DNA reads TGTGCCAGTAGCCCAGCTGGTGGAGGGGGCTATGGCTACACCTTC.

The genes are TRBV9 and TRBJ2-1, with D perhaps matching TRBD2 (5 bases). The CDR3 covers 15 residues. V was pared by 4 bases and J by 8 bases, with 19 bases between. CDR1 SGDLS and CDR2 YYNGEE come from the germline V gene. The CDR3 DNA follows: TGTGCCAGCAGCCCCGGCGGGTTTAGTTCTCATGAGCAGTTCTTC. Its translation is CASSPGGFSSHEQFF.

The chain has TRBV6-1 and TRBJ2-7, with TRBD1 matching 9 bases. This CDR3 has 19 residues. V shed 4 bases and J 2 bases; nucleotides not matched to a gene: 18. In germline, CDR1 is MNHNS, CDR2 SASEGT. The CDR3 DNA sequence: TGTGCCAGCAGTGCAACTCGTCCCGGGACAGGGATCGGCGCCTACGAGCAGTACTTC. As protein: CASSATRPGTGIGAYEQYF.

The genes are TRBV7-9 and TRBJ2-5; tentatively, D is TRBD1 or TRBD2 (5 bases each). V was cut by 8 bases and J by 2 bases, with 21 bases left in between. The germline V gene has CDR1 SEHNR and CDR2 FQNEAQ (reference sequence). The CDR3 length is 16 residues. The CDR3 here is CASRLPAGSVQETQYF. The CDR3 bases are TGTGCCAGCCGACTACCAGCAGGGAGCGTTCAAGAGACCCAGTACTTC.

CDR3 coding DNA: TGTGCCAGCAGCCCTACGACAGGGTCCACCTACAATGAGCAGTTCTTC. This gives the protein CASSPTTGSTYNEQFF. V usage is TRBV9 and J usage is TRBJ2-1; 7 nucleotides match TRBD1. The germline CDR1 and CDR2 sequences are SGDLS and YYNGEE. The CDR3 is 16 residues long. V dropped 4 bases and J dropped 2; count of bases not matched to a gene: 9.

Here the CDR3 reads CASSQDTLSYEQYF. CDR3 DNA sequence: TGCGCCAGCAGCCAAGACACTCTCTCCTACGAGCAGTACTTC. V usage is TRBV4-1 and J usage is TRBJ2-7, with D unclear. Deletions cut 0 bases from V and 0 bases from J, with 6 bases between. The CDR3 sequence is 14 residues long. Germline V gene lookup returns CDR1 MGHRA and CDR2 YSYEKL.